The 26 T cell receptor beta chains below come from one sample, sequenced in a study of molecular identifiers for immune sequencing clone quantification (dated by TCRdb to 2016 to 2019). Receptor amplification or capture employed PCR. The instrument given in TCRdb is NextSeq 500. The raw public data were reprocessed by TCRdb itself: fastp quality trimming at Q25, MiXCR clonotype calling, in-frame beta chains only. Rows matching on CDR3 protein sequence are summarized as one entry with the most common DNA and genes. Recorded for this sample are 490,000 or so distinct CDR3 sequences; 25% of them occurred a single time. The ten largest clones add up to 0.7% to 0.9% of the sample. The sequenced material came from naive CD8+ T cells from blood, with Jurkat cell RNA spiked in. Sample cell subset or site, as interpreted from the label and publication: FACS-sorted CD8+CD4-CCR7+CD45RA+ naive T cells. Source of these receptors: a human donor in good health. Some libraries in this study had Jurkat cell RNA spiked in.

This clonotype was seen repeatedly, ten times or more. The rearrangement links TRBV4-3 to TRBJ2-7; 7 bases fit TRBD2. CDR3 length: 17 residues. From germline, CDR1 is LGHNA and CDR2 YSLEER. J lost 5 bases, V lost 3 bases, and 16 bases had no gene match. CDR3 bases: TGCGCCAGCAGCCATGGGGTGGCTAGCGGAGGGGAAAACGAGCAGTACTTC. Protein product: CASSHGVASGGENEQYF.

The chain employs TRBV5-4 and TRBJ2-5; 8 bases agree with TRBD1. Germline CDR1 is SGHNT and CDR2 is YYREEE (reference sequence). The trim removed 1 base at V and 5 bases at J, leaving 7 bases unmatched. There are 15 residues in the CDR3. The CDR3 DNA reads TGTGCCAGCAGCTTGTGGACAGGGACTCGCGAGACCCAGTACTTC. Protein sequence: CASSLWTGTRETQYF.

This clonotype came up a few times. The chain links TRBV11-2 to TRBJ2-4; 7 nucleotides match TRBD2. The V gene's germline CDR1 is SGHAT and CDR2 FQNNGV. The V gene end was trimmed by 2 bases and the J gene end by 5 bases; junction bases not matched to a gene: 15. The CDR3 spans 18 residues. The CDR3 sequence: CASSLRGSLSGPQNIQYF. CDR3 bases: TGTGCCAGCAGCTTACGCGGGAGTTTGAGCGGACCCCAAAACATTCAGTACTTC.

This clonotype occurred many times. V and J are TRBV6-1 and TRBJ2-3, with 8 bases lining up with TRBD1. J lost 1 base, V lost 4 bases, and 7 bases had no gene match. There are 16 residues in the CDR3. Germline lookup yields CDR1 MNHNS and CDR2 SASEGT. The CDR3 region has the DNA TGTGCCAGCAGTGGACGCAGGGGGCTTGGCACAGATACGCAGTATTTT. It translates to CASSGRRGLGTDTQYF.

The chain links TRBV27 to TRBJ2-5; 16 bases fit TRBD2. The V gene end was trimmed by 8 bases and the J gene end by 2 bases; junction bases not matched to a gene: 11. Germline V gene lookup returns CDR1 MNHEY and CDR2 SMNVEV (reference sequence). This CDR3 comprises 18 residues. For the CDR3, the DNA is TGTGCCAGCGCCGGGACAGGGGGACTAGCGGGAGGGCAAGAGACCCAGTACTTC. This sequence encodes CASAGTGGLAGGQETQYF.

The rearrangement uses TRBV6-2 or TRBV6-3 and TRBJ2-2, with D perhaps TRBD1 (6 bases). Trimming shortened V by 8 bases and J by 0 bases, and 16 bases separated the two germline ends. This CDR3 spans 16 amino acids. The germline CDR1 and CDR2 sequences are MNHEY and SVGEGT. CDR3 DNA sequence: TGTGCCAGCGAAAGAGGACAGACGACGAACACCGGGGAGCTGTTTTTT. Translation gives CASERGQTTNTGELFF.

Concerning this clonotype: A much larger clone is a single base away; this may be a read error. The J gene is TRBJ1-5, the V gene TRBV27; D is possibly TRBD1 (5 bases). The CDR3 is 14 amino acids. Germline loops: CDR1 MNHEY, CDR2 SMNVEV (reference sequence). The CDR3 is CASTPVGADQPQQF. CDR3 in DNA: TGTGCCAGCACCCCGGTCGGGGCGGATCAGCCCCAGCAATTT.

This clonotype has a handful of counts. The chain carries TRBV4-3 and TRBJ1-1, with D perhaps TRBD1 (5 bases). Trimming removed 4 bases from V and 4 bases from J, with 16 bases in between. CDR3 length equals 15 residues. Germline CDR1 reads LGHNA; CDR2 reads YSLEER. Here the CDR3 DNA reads TGCGCCAGCAGCCTAAGTCGGGGGACGGCCACTGAAGCTTTCTTT. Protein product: CASSLSRGTATEAFF.

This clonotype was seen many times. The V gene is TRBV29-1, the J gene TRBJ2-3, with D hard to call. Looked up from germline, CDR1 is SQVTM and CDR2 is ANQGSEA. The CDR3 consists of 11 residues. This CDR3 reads CSAESTDTQYF. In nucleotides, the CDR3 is TGCAGTGCGGAGAGCACAGATACGCAGTATTTT.

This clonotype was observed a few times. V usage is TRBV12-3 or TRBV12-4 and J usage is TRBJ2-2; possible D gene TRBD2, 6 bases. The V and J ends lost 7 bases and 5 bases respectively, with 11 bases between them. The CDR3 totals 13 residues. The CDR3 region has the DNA TGTGCCAGCACCCTCGGGGGTACCGGGGAGCTGTTTTTT. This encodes CASTLGGTGELFF.

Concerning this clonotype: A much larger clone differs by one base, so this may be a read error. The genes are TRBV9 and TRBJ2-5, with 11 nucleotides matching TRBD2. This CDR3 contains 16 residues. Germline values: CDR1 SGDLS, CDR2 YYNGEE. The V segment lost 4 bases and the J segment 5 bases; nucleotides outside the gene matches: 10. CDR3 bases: TGTGCCAGCAGCCATCCGACTAGCGGGATTGGGGAGACCCAGTACTTC. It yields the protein CASSHPTSGIGETQYF. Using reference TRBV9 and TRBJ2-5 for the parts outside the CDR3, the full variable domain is DSGVTQTPKHLITATGQRVTLRCSPRSGDLSVYWYQQSLDQGLQFLIQYYNGEERAKGNILERFSAQQFPDLHSELNLSSLELGDSALYFCASSHPTSGIGETQYFGPGTRLLVL.

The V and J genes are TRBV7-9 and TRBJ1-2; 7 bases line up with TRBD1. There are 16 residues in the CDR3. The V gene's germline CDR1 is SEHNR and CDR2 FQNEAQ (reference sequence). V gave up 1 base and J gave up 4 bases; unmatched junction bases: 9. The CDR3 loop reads CASSLGGTENIYGYTF. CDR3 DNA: TGTGCCAGCAGCTTAGGGGGGACAGAAAACATCTATGGCTACACCTTC.

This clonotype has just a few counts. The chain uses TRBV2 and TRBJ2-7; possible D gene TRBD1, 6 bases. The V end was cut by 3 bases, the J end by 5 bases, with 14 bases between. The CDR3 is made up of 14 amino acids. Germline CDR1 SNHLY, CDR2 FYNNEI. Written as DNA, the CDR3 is TGTGCCAGCAGTGAGGAGGCAGGGGTCGACGAGCAGTACTTC. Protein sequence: CASSEEAGVDEQYF.

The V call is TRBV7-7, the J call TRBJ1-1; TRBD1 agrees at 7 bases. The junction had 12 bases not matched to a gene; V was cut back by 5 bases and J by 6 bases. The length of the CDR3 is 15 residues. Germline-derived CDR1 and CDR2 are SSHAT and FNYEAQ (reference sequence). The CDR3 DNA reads TGTGCCAGCAGCCCTAGTGAGGGGGCGGTAGCTGAAGCTTTCTTT. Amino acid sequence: CASSPSEGAVAEAFF.

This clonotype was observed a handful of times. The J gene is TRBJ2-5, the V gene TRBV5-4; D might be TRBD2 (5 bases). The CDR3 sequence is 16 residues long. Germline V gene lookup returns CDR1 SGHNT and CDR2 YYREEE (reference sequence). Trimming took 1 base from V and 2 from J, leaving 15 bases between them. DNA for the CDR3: TGTGCCAGCAGCTTGATTGCTAGCACCACTCAAGAGACCCAGTACTTC. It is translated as CASSLIASTTQETQYF.

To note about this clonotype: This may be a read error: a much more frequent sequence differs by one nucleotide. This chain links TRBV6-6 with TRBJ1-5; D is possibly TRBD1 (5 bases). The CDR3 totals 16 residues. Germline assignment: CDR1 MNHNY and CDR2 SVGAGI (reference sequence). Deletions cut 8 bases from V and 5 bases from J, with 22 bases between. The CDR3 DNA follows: TGTGCCAGCGGATTCTCCATCCAGGGTTCGGATCAGCCCCAGCATTTT. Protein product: CASGFSIQGSDQPQHF.

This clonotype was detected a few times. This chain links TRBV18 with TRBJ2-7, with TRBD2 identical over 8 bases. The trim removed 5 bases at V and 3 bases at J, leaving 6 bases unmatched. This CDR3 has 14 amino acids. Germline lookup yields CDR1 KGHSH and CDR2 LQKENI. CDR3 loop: CASSDGGDYYEQYF. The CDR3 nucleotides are TGTGCCAGCTCAGACGGGGGGGACTACTACGAGCAGTACTTC.

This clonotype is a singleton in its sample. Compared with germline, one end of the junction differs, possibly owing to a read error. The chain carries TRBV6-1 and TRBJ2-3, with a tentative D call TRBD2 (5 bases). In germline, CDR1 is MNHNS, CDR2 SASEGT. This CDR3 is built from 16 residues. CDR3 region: CASSERDGSYTDTRYF. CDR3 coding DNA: TGTGCCAGCAGTGAACGGGATGGGAGTTACACAGATACGCGGTATTTT.

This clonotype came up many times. The DNA of the CDR3 is TGTGCCTGGAGTGAAGGACAGGCGGCCTACGAGCAGTACTTC. Translated, it gives CAWSEGQAAYEQYF. This chain connects TRBV30 to TRBJ2-7; 7 bases align to TRBD1. Germline V gene lookup returns CDR1 GTSNPN and CDR2 SVGIG (reference sequence). Trimming cost V 1 base and J 2 bases; bases outside gene matches: 5. The CDR3 is 14 residues long.

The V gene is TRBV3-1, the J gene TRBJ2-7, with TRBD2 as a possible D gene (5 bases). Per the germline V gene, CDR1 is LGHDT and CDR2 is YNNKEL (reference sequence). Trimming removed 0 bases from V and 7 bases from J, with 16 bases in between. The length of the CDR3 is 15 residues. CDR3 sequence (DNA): TGTGCCAGCAGCCAAGATGGGCGAGGGCTCTGGGAGCAGTACTTC. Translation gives CASSQDGRGLWEQYF.

The CDR3: CASSQRLAGEGTGELFF. CDR3 bases: TGCGCCAGCAGCCAACGTCTCGCGGGAGAAGGCACCGGGGAGCTGTTTTTT. This chain connects TRBV4-3 to TRBJ2-2; TRBD2 matches at 7 bases. This CDR3 has 17 residues. Trimming removed 2 bases from V and 4 bases from J; junction bases left unmatched: 10. Germline V gene lookup returns CDR1 LGHNA and CDR2 YSLEER.

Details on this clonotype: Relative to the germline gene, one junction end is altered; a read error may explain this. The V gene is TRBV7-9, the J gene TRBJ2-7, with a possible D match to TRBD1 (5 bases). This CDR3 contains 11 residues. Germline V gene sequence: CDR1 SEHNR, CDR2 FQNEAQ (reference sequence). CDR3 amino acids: CAGRSWGERYF. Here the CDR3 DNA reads TGTGCCGGCCGCTCATGGGGCGAGCGGTACTTC.

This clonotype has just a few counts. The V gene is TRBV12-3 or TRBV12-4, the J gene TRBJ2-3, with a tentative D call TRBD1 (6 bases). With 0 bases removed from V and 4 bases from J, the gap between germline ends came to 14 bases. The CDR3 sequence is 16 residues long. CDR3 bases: TGTGCCAGCAGTTTAGCGGTGGGGCAGGGGCCAGATACGCAGTATTTT. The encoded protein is CASSLAVGQGPDTQYF.

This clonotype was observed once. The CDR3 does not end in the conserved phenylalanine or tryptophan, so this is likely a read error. As DNA, the CDR3 is TGCGCCAGCAGCCAAGAGAGCGGGAGGGCTGGAGATACGCAGTATTCT. Residues: CASSQESGRAGDTQYS. The V gene is TRBV4-3, the J gene TRBJ2-3, with 10 bases identical to TRBD2. The CDR3 spans 16 residues. CDR1 and CDR2 (germline): LGHNA, YSLEER. Trimming at V came to 0 bases and at J to 5 bases, leaving 5 bases not matched to a gene.

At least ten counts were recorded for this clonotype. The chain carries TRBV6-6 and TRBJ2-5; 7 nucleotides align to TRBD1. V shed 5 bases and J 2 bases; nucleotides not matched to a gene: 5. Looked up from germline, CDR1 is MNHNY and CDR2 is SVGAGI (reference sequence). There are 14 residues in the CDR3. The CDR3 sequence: CASSLYRGQETQYF. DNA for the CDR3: TGTGCCAGCAGTCTCTACAGGGGACAAGAGACCCAGTACTTC.

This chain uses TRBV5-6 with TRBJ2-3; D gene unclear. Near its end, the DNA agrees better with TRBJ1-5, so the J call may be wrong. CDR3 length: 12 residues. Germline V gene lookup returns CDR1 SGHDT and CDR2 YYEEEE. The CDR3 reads CASSFGPDTQHF. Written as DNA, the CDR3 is TGTGCCAGCAGCTTCGGGCCAGATACGCAGCATTTT.